Below, one TCR beta chain is given with its context. These data belong to a study of blood T cell repertoires in COVID-19. Study in general: Spain, Italy and the United States supplied samples that represented acute and convalescent COVID-19. T cells, B-cell-depleted T cells, or PBMCs supplied cDNA or gDNA.

Source study methods: Reference gene primer amplification gave nucleated cell count estimates. Assay: immunoSEQ multiplex PCR; the TCRdb copy retains only in-frame clones and omits some. The V and J calls and the clone size are those of that table, but D and trimming were determined from the DNA. The sample has some 200,000 clones, approximately 80% seen once; the top ten hold 7.8%. After removal of 0 bases from V and 6 bases from J, the junction contained 7 bases not matched to a gene. This CDR3 is built from 15 residues. Germline-derived CDR1 and CDR2 are GTSNPN and SVGIG (reference sequence). This clonotype originated in a woman older than 75 with COVID-19, enrolled during active disease. The chain joins TRBV30 to TRBJ2-1; 8 bases agree with TRBD1. Sequenced material: peripheral blood. Written as DNA, the CDR3 is TGTGCCTGGAGTGTATCGGGGCAGGGGGCCAATGAGCAGTTCTTC. As protein: CAWSVSGQGANEQFF. The full variable domain, its missing parts supplied by reference TRBV30 and TRBJ2-1, is SQTIHQWPATLVQPVGSPLSLECTVEGTSNPNLYWYRQAAGRGLQLLFYSVGIGQISSEVPQNLSASRPQDRQFILSSKKLLLSDSGFYLCAWSVSGQGANEQFFGPGTRLTVL.